Each of the 23 T cell receptor beta chains below was sequenced from the same sample in a study of OX40 agonist ivuxolimab in advanced cancers. The data were produced by immunoSEQ multiplex PCR, yet TCRdb's version contains in-frame clones alone and is incomplete. The table has more than 35,000 clones, 80% to 90% seen once; the top ten hold over 40%. Here the sequenced sample was CD4+ or CD8+ T cells sorted from blood, taken in a trial of the OX40 agonist ivuxolimab. The receptor set was obtained from an adult with an advanced solid tumor such as melanoma, head and neck, liver or kidney cancer.

The V call is TRBV5-6, the J call TRBJ1-2; D ambiguous. The CDR3 runs to 13 residues. The germline V gene has CDR1 SGHDT and CDR2 YYEEEE. V was shortened by 0 bases and J by 5 bases, with 8 bases between the two germline ends. The CDR3 nucleotides read TGTGCCAGCAGCTTGGGAGCCTTATATGGCTACACCTTC. This translates into CASSLGALYGYTF.

This clone was observed a single time. The V call is TRBV19, the J call TRBJ1-6; D unclear. Germline V gives CDR1 LNHDA, CDR2 SQIVND (reference sequence). The CDR3 loop spans 12 amino acids. The V end was cut by 4 bases, the J end by 7 bases, with 5 bases between. CDR3 sequence reads: CASSNGNSPLHF. The CDR3 coding sequence is TGTGCCAGTAGTAACGGGAATTCACCCCTCCACTTT.

In regard to this clone: One junction end does not reproduce the germline sequence, and a read error may be involved. The gene calls are TRBV29-1 and TRBJ2-7; no clear D gene. Germline values: CDR1 SQVTM, CDR2 ANQGSEA. This CDR3 has 9 amino acids. CDR3 DNA sequence: TGCAGCGTTCGGACCGCTCTGATCTTC. Encoded protein: CSVRTALIF.

The V gene is TRBV19, the J gene TRBJ2-7; no firm D call. The V gene's germline CDR1 is LNHDA and CDR2 SQIVND (reference sequence). The CDR3 extends over 14 amino acids. The V gene lost 3 bases and the J gene lost 3 bases, with 12 bases spanning the gap. The CDR3 DNA follows: TGTGCCAGTAGTATGTTAGCTCTGGGCTACGAGCAGTACTTC. Amino acids: CASSMLALGYEQYF.

The CDR3 reads CASSYSGGGGNTQYF. Here the CDR3 DNA reads TGTGCCAGCAGTTACTCAGGGGGGGGAGGAAATACGCAGTATTTT. This sequence joins TRBV6-5 and TRBJ2-3; tentatively, D is TRBD2 (7 bases). Germline assignment: CDR1 MNHEY and CDR2 SVGAGI. V was shortened by 0 bases and J by 7 bases, with 14 bases between the two germline ends. CDR3 size: 15 residues.

There are a few counts of this clone. The chain uses TRBV9 and TRBJ1-1; D is perhaps TRBD1 (5 bases). The CDR3 consists of 12 residues. The germline V and J ends were trimmed by 5 bases and 7 bases, with 12 bases remaining between them. Germline V gives CDR1 SGDLS, CDR2 YYNGEE. CDR3 coding DNA: TGTGCCAGCAGTCCCGGGGGACTTGAAGCTTTCTTT. This encodes CASSPGGLEAFF.

V gene TRBV19 combines with J gene TRBJ2-7, with 9 bases identical to TRBD1. The trim removed 5 bases at V and 2 bases at J, leaving 4 bases unmatched. Looked up from germline, CDR1 is LNHDA and CDR2 is SQIVND (reference sequence). The length of the CDR3 is 14 residues. The CDR3 here is CASSPGTGTYEQYF. The CDR3 DNA sequence: TGTGCCAGTAGTCCCGGGACAGGGACCTACGAGCAGTACTTC.

This sequence joins TRBV2 and TRBJ2-7, with a tentative D call TRBD1 (6 bases). The germline gives CDR1 SNHLY, CDR2 FYNNEI. This CDR3 has 14 amino acids. The V end lost 3 bases, the J end lost 4 bases, and 13 bases lay between the germline ends. The DNA of the CDR3 is TGTGCCAGCAGTGAGAGACAGGTAATTTACGAGCAGTACTTC. Translation: CASSERQVIYEQYF.

The CDR3 sequence: CASRSGGRTDTQYF. CDR3 coding DNA: TGCGCCAGCAGGTCTGGTGGCCGCACAGATACGCAGTATTTT. The chain carries TRBV10-2 and TRBJ2-3; D remains ambiguous. Trimming shortened V by 6 bases and J by 1 base, and 11 bases separated the two germline ends. The CDR3 runs to 14 residues. Germline V gene sequence: CDR1 WSHSY, CDR2 SAAADI.

V and J are TRBV27 and TRBJ2-1; 10 bases line up with TRBD2. V was pared by 5 bases and J by 5 bases, with 12 bases of the junction left unmatched. Germline assignment: CDR1 MNHEY and CDR2 SMNVEV (reference sequence). This CDR3 region has 17 residues. The CDR3 DNA reads as TGTGCCAGCAGTCCCATACTTAGCGGGGGGCCCCACAATGAGCAGTTCTTC. This gives the protein CASSPILSGGPHNEQFF.

This chain joins TRBV5-4 and TRBJ2-3; possible D gene TRBD1, 7 bases. V gave up 2 bases and J gave up 6 bases, with 16 bases separating them. Germline V gives CDR1 SGHNT, CDR2 YYREEE (reference sequence). The CDR3 contains 15 residues. In DNA, the CDR3 is TGTGCCAGCAGCTTAGACAGGGAAGGAGGGGATACGCAGTATTTT. Protein sequence: CASSLDREGGDTQYF. Full variable domain (remainder filled in from reference TRBV5-4 and TRBJ2-3): ETGVTQSPTHLIKTRGQQVTLRCSSQSGHNTVSWYQQALGQGPQFIFQYYREEENGRGNFPPRFSGLQFPNYSSELNVNALELDDSALYLCASSLDREGGDTQYFGPGTRLTVL.

V usage is TRBV11-1 and J usage is TRBJ2-5; D is possibly TRBD1 (5 bases). CDR3 size: 13 residues. Germline CDR1 SGHAT, CDR2 FQDESV (reference sequence). V dropped 5 bases and J dropped 5 bases, with 12 bases sitting between them. CDR3 in amino acids: CASSPAGLETQYF. The CDR3 DNA reads TGTGCCAGCAGCCCAGCAGGGCTGGAGACCCAGTACTTC. Full variable domain (remainder filled in from reference TRBV11-1 and TRBJ2-5): EAEVAQSPRYKITEKSQAVAFWCDPISGHATLYWYRQILGQGPELLVQFQDESVVDDSQLPKDRFSAERLKGVDSTLKIQPAELGDSAMYLCASSPAGLETQYFGPGTRLLVL.

The V call is TRBV5-6, the J call TRBJ2-7, with TRBD1 matching 8 bases. The CDR3 totals 14 residues. Germline V gene lookup returns CDR1 SGHDT and CDR2 YYEEEE. With V trimmed by 0 bases and J by 6 bases, 5 bases remained unmatched. The CDR3: CASSLGRQGSEQYF. The CDR3 coding sequence is TGTGCCAGCAGCTTGGGGCGACAGGGGTCCGAGCAGTACTTC.

The chain combines TRBV4-2 with TRBJ1-2; D is perhaps TRBD1 (5 bases). This CDR3 is 17 amino acids long. Germline CDR1 reads LGHNA; CDR2 reads YNFKEQ. V was shortened by 1 base and J by 8 bases, with 23 bases between the two germline ends. The CDR3 reads CASSQATDFGASRGYTF. The CDR3 region has the DNA TGTGCCAGCAGCCAAGCAACCGACTTTGGGGCAAGCCGGGGCTACACCTTC.

The genes are TRBV9 and TRBJ1-4; 8 positions match TRBD1. Germline CDR1 and CDR2: SGDLS and YYNGEE. The length of the CDR3 is 15 residues. Unmatched junction bases numbered 6, after V lost 1 base and J lost 7 bases. As DNA, the CDR3 is TGTGCCAGCAGCGTACAGGGGGCGCCAGGTGAAAAACTGTTTTTT. Translation gives CASSVQGAPGEKLFF.

This clone was seen just once. The rearrangement uses TRBV5-3 and TRBJ1-2, with 9 bases matching TRBD1. TRBV5-3 is an ORF for which the function is uncertain. This CDR3 is built from 15 residues. With 4 bases clipped from V and 6 bases from J, the junction kept 10 bases outside the gene matches. CDR3 amino acids: CARSRGTGKSNGYTF. The CDR3 DNA is TGTGCCAGAAGCAGAGGGACAGGGAAATCAAATGGCTACACCTTC.

V gene TRBV6-1 combines with J gene TRBJ2-1; D is unclear. V was shortened by 3 bases and J by 9 bases, with 12 bases between the two germline ends. Germline CDR1 is MNHNS and CDR2 is SASEGT. CDR3 size: 13 residues. The CDR3 sequence: CASSDLLVGEQFF. The CDR3 DNA follows: TGTGCCAGCAGTGACCTACTCGTCGGTGAGCAGTTCTTC.

This sequence joins TRBV5-1 and TRBJ2-3; TRBD2 matches at 7 bases. The CDR3 covers 17 residues. Germline V gives CDR1 SGHRS, CDR2 YFSETQ. V lost 1 base, J lost 1 base, and 9 bases stayed unmatched. DNA of the CDR3: TGCGCCAGCAGCTTGAAATCTCTAGCGGTGGGCACAGATACGCAGTATTTT. It translates to CASSLKSLAVGTDTQYF.

V gene TRBV7-6 combines with J gene TRBJ2-7; the D is unclear. The germline CDR1 and CDR2 sequences are SGHVS and FNYEAQ. Trimming cost V 5 bases and J 2 bases, with 13 bases left between them. The CDR3 is made up of 14 amino acids. This chain's CDR3 is CASSLDYSAYEQYF. The DNA for the CDR3 is TGTGCCAGCAGCCTAGATTACAGCGCCTACGAGCAGTACTTC.

The genes are TRBV11-2 and TRBJ1-6, with D perhaps TRBD1 (6 bases). Germline CDR1 reads SGHAT; CDR2 reads FQNNGV. V was clipped by 6 bases and J by 4 bases, with 13 bases between them. The CDR3 has 15 amino acids. The CDR3 is CASSALDSYNSPLHF. The CDR3 bases are TGTGCCAGCAGTGCCCTGGACAGTTATAATTCACCCCTCCACTTT.

The chain has TRBV5-1 and TRBJ2-7, with 8 bases identical to TRBD1. V shed 4 bases, J shed 4 bases, and the junction held 22 bases outside the gene matches. Per germline, CDR1 SGHRS and CDR2 YFSETQ. CDR3 length equals 19 residues. The CDR3 bases are TGCGCCAGCAGCCTAACATCCCCGCAGGGGGCTGGCTTTCTGTACGAGCAGTACTTC. It is translated as CASSLTSPQGAGFLYEQYF. Supplemented by reference TRBV5-1 and TRBJ2-7, the full variable domain reads KAGVTQTPRYLIKTRGQQVTLSCSPISGHRSVSWYQQTPGQGLQFLFEYFSETQRNKGNFPGRFSGRQFSNSRSEMNVSTLELGDSALYLCASSLTSPQGAGFLYEQYFGPGTRLTVT.

The chain is built from TRBV28 and TRBJ1-1; D unclear. Germline CDR1 is MDHEN and CDR2 is SYDVKM. V was trimmed by 8 bases and J by 0 bases, leaving 7 bases between them. The CDR3 totals 12 residues. The CDR3 sequence: CASAEVNTEAFF. CDR3 bases: TGTGCCAGCGCCGAGGTGAACACTGAAGCTTTCTTT.

The rearrangement links TRBV9 to TRBJ1-1, with a tentative D call TRBD1 (6 bases). The V gene lost 3 bases and the J gene lost 6 bases, with 18 bases spanning the gap. Germline CDR1 SGDLS, CDR2 YYNGEE. The CDR3 spans 15 residues. Here the CDR3 reads CASSELDSLNAEAFF. Here the CDR3 DNA reads TGTGCCAGCAGCGAGCTGGACAGTCTAAATGCTGAAGCTTTCTTT.